This TCR beta chain is drawn from a study of persistence of HIV-infected CD4 T cells. This nonspecific control used anti-CD3/anti-CD28 bead stimulation of CD4+ T cells. Sorting of responding CD4+ T cells relied on upregulated CD40 ligand together with CD69. Per germline, CDR1 MDHEN and CDR2 SYDVKM. The CDR3 is 13 residues long. The germline V and J ends were trimmed by 2 bases and 5 bases, with 4 bases remaining between them. This was the immunoSEQ version 4 assay in survey mode. Each sample used up to 1 ug genomic DNA diluted to around 10 ng/uL. Using immunoSEQ multiplex PCR, the repertoire was profiled, and TCRdb retains in-frame clones only, with some absent. The sample has 40,000 to 55,000 clones; around 89% are singletons. A word on this clone: Its antigen is currently unknown.

The rearrangement links TRBV28 to TRBJ1-6, with no clear D. This TCR derives from an adult woman with HIV who was CMV-seropositive. Specimen: CD4+ T cells sorted from PBMCs after roughly 18-hour stimulation, collected from a patient who received antiretroviral therapy. The CDR3 loop reads CASSLRDNSPLHF. The CDR3 DNA reads as TGTGCCAGCAGTTTAAGGGATAATTCACCCCTCCACTTT.